A single sample is the source of the 14 T cell receptor beta chains below, sequenced in a study of OX40 agonist ivuxolimab in advanced cancers. Library prep was done by the immunoSEQ multiplex PCR assay. TCRdb's version of the immuneACCESS table is confined to in-frame rearrangements and falls short of the full clone set. An unresolved V gene accounts for under half of the shortfall where checked; the remainder is of unknown origin. The sample includes some 64,000 clones, with 70% to 90% observed a single time. Just under 0.35% of the sample is held by the ten biggest clonotypes. Sequencing used CD4+ or CD8+ T cells sorted from blood, obtained in a trial of the OX40 agonist ivuxolimab. The source is an adult with an advanced solid tumor such as melanoma, head and neck, liver or kidney cancer.

The chain links TRBV27 to TRBJ2-7, with 9 bases fitting TRBD1. The germline V gene has CDR1 MNHEY and CDR2 SMNVEV (reference sequence). The CDR3 has 15 amino acids. The V segment lost 4 bases and the J segment 2 bases; nucleotides outside the gene matches: 6. The CDR3, as DNA: TGTGCCAGCAGTTACGCGGGACAGGGAGCCTACGAGCAGTACTTC. Its protein is CASSYAGQGAYEQYF.

This clone has only a few counts. This chain connects TRBV5-1 to TRBJ1-2; D unresolved. The CDR3 spans 11 residues. Germline CDR1 is SGHRS and CDR2 is YFSETQ. V lost 2 bases, J lost 7 bases, and 6 bases lay in between. In DNA, the CDR3 is TGCGCCAGCAGCTTTTTGGGTGGCTACACCTTC. This sequence encodes CASSFLGGYTF.

The gene calls are TRBV5-4 and TRBJ2-7; D gene unclear. CDR3 length: 15 residues. Per germline, CDR1 SGHNT and CDR2 YYREEE (reference sequence). The V end was cut by 2 bases, the J end by 7 bases, with 19 bases between. CDR3 in DNA: TGTGCCAGCAGCTTCTCTGGCTATCCCTCGAGGGAGCAGTACTTC. Encoded protein: CASSFSGYPSREQYF.

The V and J genes are TRBV6-5 and TRBJ1-1; D gene uncertain. The V and J ends lost 6 bases and 0 bases respectively, with 11 bases between them. CDR1 and CDR2 from the germline V gene are MNHEY and SVGAGI. This CDR3 comprises 14 residues. The CDR3 DNA follows: TGTGCCAGCAGACACCGCTATGTGAACACTGAAGCTTTCTTT. Its protein is CASRHRYVNTEAFF.

The V gene is TRBV18, the J gene TRBJ2-7; no reliable D call. CDR1 and CDR2 from the germline V gene are KGHSH and LQKENI. This CDR3 has 11 amino acids. Trimming removed 2 bases at V and 5 bases at J, with 4 bases between. The CDR3 is CASSPSNEQYF. CDR3 bases: TGTGCCAGCTCACCATCGAACGAGCAGTACTTC.

V is TRBV9 and J is TRBJ2-3; D not certain. There are 11 residues in the CDR3. CDR1 is SGDLS, CDR2 YYNGEE, per germline. V was trimmed by 0 bases and J by 5 bases, leaving 1 base between them. The DNA of the CDR3 is TGTGCCAGCAGCGTAGTAGATACGCAGTATTTT. It translates to CASSVVDTQYF.

The genes are TRBV7-2 and TRBJ2-5, with D possibly matching TRBD2 (7 bases). Trimming stripped 5 bases from V and 1 base from J, with 11 bases between. Germline lookup yields CDR1 SGHTA and CDR2 FQGNSA. The length of the CDR3 is 14 residues. The chain's CDR3 is CASSRGGSQETQYF. The CDR3, as DNA: TGTGCCAGCAGCAGGGGGGGATCCCAAGAGACCCAGTACTTC.

The rearrangement joins TRBV6-5 to TRBJ2-7, with TRBD1 matching 9 bases. J lost 4 bases, V lost 9 bases, and 10 bases had no gene match. This CDR3 region has 14 residues. Germline loops: CDR1 MNHEY, CDR2 SVGAGI. Written as DNA, the CDR3 is TGTGCCAGTTGTCGAGGGACAGGGTCTTACGAGCAGTACTTC. It translates to CASCRGTGSYEQYF.

J is TRBJ2-3 and V is TRBV18, with D tentatively TRBD1 or TRBD2 (5 bases each). CDR1 and CDR2 (germline): KGHSH, LQKENI. This CDR3 has 15 amino acids. V gave up 3 bases and J gave up 2 bases, with 12 bases separating them. CDR3 DNA: TGTGCCAGCTCACCCACCGGGACCACCACAGATACGCAGTATTTT. This encodes CASSPTGTTTDTQYF.

In this sample, this clone turned up once. This chain joins TRBV18 and TRBJ1-2, with 9 nucleotides matching TRBD1. V lost 5 bases to trimming and J lost 8 bases; unmatched junction nucleotides: 9. The V gene's germline CDR1 is KGHSH and CDR2 LQKENI. The CDR3 extends over 14 amino acids. The CDR3 reads CASSADRGIGGYTF. CDR3 DNA: TGTGCCAGCTCAGCCGACAGGGGGATTGGGGGCTACACCTTC.

The V call is TRBV2, the J call TRBJ2-1, with D perhaps TRBD2 (6 bases). Trimming left V 7 bases short and J 0 bases short, with 16 bases between. This CDR3 comprises 16 residues. CDR1 SNHLY and CDR2 FYNNEI come from the germline V gene. CDR3 sequence: CASTPLGGSSYNEQFF. CDR3 bases: TGTGCCAGCACCCCCCTTGGGGGGTCCTCCTACAATGAGCAGTTCTTC.

The rearrangement uses TRBV11-2 and TRBJ2-5; D call uncertain. V dropped 7 bases and J dropped 5 bases, with 8 bases sitting between them. The CDR3 loop spans 11 amino acids. Germline V lookup: CDR1 SGHAT, CDR2 FQNNGV. CDR3 sequence reads: CASKGAETQYF. CDR3 nucleotide sequence: TGTGCCAGCAAGGGTGCGGAGACCCAGTACTTC. The variable domain in full, completed from reference TRBV11-2 and TRBJ2-5, reads EAGVAQSPRYKIIEKRQSVAFWCNPISGHATLYWYQQILGQGPKLLIQFQNNGVVDDSQLPKDRFSAERLKGVDSTLKIQPAKLEDSAVYLCASKGAETQYFGPGTRLLVL.

V gene TRBV5-1 combines with J gene TRBJ1-3; possible D gene TRBD1, 5 bases. CDR3 length: 15 residues. Trimming removed 0 bases at V and 4 bases at J, with 11 bases between. The V gene's germline CDR1 is SGHRS and CDR2 YFSETQ. The CDR3 spells CASSLAGGKGNTIYF. The CDR3 region has the DNA TGCGCCAGCAGCTTGGCGGGGGGAAAAGGAAACACCATATATTTT. Together with reference TRBV5-1 and TRBJ1-3, the CDR3 gives the full variable domain: KAGVTQTPRYLIKTRGQQVTLSCSPISGHRSVSWYQQTPGQGLQFLFEYFSETQRNKGNFPGRFSGRQFSNSRSEMNVSTLELGDSALYLCASSLAGGKGNTIYFGEGSWLTVV.

The chain joins TRBV20-1 to TRBJ1-1, with D hard to call. CDR1 and CDR2 from the germline V gene are DFQATT and SNEGSKA (reference sequence). V shed 8 bases and J shed 3 bases, with 10 bases lying between them. This CDR3 has 11 residues. CDR3 nucleotides: TGCAGTCTGCGGAAGGACACTGAAGCTTTCTTT. It codes for CSLRKDTEAFF.